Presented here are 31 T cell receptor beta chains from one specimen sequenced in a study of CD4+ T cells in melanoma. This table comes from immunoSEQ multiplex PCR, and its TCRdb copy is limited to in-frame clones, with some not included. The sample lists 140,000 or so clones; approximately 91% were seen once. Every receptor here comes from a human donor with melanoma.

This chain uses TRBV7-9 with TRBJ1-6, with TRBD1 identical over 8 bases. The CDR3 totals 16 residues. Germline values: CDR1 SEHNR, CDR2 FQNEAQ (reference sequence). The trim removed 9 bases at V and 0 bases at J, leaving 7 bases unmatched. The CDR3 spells CARINRGSSYNSPLHF. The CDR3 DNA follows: TGTGCCAGAATAAACAGGGGGAGCTCCTATAATTCACCCCTCCACTTT.

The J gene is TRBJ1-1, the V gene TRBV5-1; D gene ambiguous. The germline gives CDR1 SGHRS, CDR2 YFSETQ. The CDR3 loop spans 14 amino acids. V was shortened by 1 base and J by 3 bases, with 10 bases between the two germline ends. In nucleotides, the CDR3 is TGCGCCAGCAGCTTGTTCGGAGAACACACTGAAGCTTTCTTT. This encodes CASSLFGEHTEAFF. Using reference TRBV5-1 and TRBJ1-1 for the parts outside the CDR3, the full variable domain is KAGVTQTPRYLIKTRGQQVTLSCSPISGHRSVSWYQQTPGQGLQFLFEYFSETQRNKGNFPGRFSGRQFSNSRSEMNVSTLELGDSALYLCASSLFGEHTEAFFGQGTRLTVV.

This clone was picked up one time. The CDR3: CASSRTTGGTSTDTQYF. In DNA, the CDR3 is TGTGCCAGTAGTAGAACGACAGGGGGTACGAGCACAGATACGCAGTATTTT. V usage is TRBV19 and J usage is TRBJ2-3, with TRBD1 matching 9 bases. Germline V lookup: CDR1 LNHDA, CDR2 SQIVND (reference sequence). The ends lost 4 bases at V and 0 bases at J; junction bases unmatched: 8. The CDR3 is 17 residues long. Drawing the rest from reference TRBV19 and TRBJ2-3, the complete variable domain is DGGITQSPKYLFRKEGQNVTLSCEQNLNHDAMYWYRQDPGQGLRLIYYSQIVNDFQKGDIAEGYSVSREKKESFPLTVTSAQKNPTAFYLCASSRTTGGTSTDTQYFGPGTRLTVL.

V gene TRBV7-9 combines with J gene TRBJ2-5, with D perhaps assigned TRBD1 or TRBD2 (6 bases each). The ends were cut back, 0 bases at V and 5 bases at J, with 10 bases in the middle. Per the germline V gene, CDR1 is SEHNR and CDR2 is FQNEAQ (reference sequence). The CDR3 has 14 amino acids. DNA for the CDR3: TGTGCCAGCAGCTTAGCCGGGGGCCGGGAGACCCAGTACTTC. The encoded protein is CASSLAGGRETQYF.

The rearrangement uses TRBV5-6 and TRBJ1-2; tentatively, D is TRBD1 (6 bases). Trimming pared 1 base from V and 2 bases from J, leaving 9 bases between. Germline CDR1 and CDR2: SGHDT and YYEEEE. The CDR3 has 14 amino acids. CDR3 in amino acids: CASSLWQGNYGYTF. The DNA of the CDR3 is TGTGCCAGCAGCTTGTGGCAGGGGAACTATGGCTACACCTTC.

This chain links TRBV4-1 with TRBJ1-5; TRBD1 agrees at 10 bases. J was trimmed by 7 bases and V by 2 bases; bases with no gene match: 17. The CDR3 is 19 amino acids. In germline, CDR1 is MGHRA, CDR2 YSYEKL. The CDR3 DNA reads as TGCGCCAGCAGCCAACCCCCGGGCATGGACAGGGGGGTTGGACAGCCCCAGCATTTT. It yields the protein CASSQPPGMDRGVGQPQHF.

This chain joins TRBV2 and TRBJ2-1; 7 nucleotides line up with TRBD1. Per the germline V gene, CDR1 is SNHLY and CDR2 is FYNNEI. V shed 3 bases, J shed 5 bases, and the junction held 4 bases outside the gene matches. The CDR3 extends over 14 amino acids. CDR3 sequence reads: CASSEDRTDNEQFF. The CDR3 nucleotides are TGTGCCAGCAGTGAGGACAGGACCGACAATGAGCAGTTCTTC.

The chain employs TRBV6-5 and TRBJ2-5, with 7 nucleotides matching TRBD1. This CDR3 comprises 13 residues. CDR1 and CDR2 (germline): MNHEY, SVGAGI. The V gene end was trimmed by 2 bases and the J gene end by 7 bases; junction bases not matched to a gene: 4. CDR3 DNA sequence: TGTGCCAGCAGTTACAGGGGGCAGGGGACCCAGTACTTC. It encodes CASSYRGQGTQYF.

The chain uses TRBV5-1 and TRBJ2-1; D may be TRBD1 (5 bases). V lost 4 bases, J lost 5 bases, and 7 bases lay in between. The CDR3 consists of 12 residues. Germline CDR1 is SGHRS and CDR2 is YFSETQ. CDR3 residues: CASSGQNNEQFF. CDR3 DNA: TGCGCCAGCAGCGGACAAAACAATGAGCAGTTCTTC.

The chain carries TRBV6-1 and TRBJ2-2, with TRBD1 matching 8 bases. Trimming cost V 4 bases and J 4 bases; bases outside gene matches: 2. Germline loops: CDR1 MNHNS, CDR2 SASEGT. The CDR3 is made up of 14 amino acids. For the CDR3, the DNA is TGTGCCAGCAGTGCAGGGGGCGTCACCGGGGAGCTGTTTTTT. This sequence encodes CASSAGGVTGELFF.

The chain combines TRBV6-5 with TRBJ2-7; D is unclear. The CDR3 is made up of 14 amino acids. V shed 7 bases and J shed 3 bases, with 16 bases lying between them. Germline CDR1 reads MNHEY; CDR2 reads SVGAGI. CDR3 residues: CASIPRDGSYEQYF. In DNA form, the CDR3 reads TGTGCCAGCATCCCCCGAGACGGAAGCTACGAGCAGTACTTC.

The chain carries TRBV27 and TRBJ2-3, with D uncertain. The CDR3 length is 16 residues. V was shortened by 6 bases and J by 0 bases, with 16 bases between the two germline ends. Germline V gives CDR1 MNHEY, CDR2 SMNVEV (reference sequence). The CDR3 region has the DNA TGTGCCAGCAGCCCGAAAGCTCTCGCTAGCACAGATACGCAGTATTTT. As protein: CASSPKALASTDTQYF.

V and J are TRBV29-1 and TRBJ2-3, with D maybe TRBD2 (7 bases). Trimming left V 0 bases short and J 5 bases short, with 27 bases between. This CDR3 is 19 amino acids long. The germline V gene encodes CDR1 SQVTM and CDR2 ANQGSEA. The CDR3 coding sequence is TGCAGCGTTGAAGATCGCTTGGGGGGGCGTAATGGGTTAGGAGATACGCAGTATTTT. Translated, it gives CSVEDRLGGRNGLGDTQYF.

Written as DNA, the CDR3 is TGTGCCAGCACCGGACTCTGGAACACTGAAGCTTTCTTT. Protein product: CASTGLWNTEAFF. The V call is TRBV6-1, the J call TRBJ1-1; D is undetermined. The germline CDR1 and CDR2 sequences are MNHNS and SASEGT. This CDR3 region has 13 residues. The V gene lost 7 bases and the J gene lost 1 base, with 10 bases spanning the gap.

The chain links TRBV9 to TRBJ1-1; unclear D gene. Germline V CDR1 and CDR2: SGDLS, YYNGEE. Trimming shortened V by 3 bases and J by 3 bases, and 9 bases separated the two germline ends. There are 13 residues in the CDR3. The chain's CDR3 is CASSARDDTEAFF. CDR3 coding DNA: TGTGCCAGCAGCGCAAGGGATGACACTGAAGCTTTCTTT.

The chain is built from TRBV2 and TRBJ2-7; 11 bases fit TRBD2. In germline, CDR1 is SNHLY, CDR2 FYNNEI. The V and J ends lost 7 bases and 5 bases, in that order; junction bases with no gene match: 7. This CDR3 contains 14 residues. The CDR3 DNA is TGTGCCAGCACGGCGACTAGCGGGGTCAACGAGCAGTACTTC. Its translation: CASTATSGVNEQYF.

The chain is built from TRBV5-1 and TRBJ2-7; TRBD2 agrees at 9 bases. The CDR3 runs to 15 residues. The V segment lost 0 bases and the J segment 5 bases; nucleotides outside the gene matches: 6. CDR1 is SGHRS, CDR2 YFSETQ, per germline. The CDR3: CASSLVGTSIDEQYF. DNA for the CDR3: TGCGCCAGCAGCTTGGTAGGGACTAGCATTGACGAGCAGTACTTC.

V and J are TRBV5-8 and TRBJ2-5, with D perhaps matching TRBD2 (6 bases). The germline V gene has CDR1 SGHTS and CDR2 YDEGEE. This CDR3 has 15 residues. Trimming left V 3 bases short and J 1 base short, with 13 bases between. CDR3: CASSSNSGGQETQYF. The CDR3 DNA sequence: TGTGCCAGCAGCTCAAATTCCGGGGGCCAAGAGACCCAGTACTTC.

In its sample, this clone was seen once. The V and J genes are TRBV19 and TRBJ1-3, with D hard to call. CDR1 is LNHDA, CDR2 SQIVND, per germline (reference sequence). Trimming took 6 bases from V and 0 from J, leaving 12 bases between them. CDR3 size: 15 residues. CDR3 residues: CASSNDGSSGNTIYF. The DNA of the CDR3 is TGTGCCAGTAGCAATGACGGGAGCTCTGGAAACACCATATATTTT.

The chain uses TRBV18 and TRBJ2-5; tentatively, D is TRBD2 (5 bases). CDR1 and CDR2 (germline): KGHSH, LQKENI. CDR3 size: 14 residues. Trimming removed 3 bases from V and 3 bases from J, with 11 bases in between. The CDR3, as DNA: TGTGCCAGCTCACCCCAAAACGGGAAAGAGACCCAGTACTTC. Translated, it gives CASSPQNGKETQYF.

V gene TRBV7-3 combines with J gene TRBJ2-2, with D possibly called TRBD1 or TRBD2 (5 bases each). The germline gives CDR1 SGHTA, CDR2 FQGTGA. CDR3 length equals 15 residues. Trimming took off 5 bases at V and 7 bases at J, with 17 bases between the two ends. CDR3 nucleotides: TGTGCCAGCAGCCCCCAGGGAGCTGGCGGCGGGGAGCTGTTTTTT. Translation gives CASSPQGAGGGELFF. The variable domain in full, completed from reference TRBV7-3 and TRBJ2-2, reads GAGVSQTPSNKVTEKGKYVELRCDPISGHTALYWYRQSLGQGPEFLIYFQGTGAADDSGLPNDRFFAVRPEGSVSTLKIQRTERGDSAVYLCASSPQGAGGGELFFGEGSRLTVL.

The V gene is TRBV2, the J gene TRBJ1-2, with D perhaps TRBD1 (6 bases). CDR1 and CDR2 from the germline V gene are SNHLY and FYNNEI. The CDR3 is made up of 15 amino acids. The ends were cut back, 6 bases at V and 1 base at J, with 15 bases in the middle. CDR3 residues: CASRPGTQLNYGYTF. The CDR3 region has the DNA TGTGCCAGCAGACCCGGGACACAGCTTAACTATGGCTACACCTTC.

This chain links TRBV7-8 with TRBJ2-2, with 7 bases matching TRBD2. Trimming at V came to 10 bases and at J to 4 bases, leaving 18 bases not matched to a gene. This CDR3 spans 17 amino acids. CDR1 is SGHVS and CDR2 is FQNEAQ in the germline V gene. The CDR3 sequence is CANPTSTRPTCTGELFF. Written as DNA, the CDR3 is TGTGCCAACCCGACTAGCACCCGCCCGACCTGCACCGGGGAGCTGTTTTTT.

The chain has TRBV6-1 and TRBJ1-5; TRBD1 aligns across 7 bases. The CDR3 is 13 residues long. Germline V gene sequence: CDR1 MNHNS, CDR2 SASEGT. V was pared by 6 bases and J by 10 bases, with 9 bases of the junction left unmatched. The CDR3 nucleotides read TGTGCCAGCAGAGCAGGGACAGCACACCCCCAGCATTTT. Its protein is CASRAGTAHPQHF.

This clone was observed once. CDR3 DNA: TGCGCCAGCAGTTATGCCGGGACCAACACTGAAGCTTTCTTT. This sequence encodes CASSYAGTNTEAFF. The V call is TRBV5-1, the J call TRBJ1-1; possibly TRBD1 for D (5 bases). The CDR3 contains 14 residues. Germline loops: CDR1 SGHRS, CDR2 YFSETQ. V lost 5 bases and J lost 2, with 13 bases in between. The full variable domain, rest sourced from reference TRBV5-1 and TRBJ1-1, is KAGVTQTPRYLIKTRGQQVTLSCSPISGHRSVSWYQQTPGQGLQFLFEYFSETQRNKGNFPGRFSGRQFSNSRSEMNVSTLELGDSALYLCASSYAGTNTEAFFGQGTRLTVV.

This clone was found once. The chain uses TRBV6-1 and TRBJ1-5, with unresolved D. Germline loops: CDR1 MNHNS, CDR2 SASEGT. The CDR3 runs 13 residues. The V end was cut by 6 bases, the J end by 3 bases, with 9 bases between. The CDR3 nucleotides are TGTGCCAGCAGCAACCTTTACAATCAGCCCCAGCATTTT. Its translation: CASSNLYNQPQHF.

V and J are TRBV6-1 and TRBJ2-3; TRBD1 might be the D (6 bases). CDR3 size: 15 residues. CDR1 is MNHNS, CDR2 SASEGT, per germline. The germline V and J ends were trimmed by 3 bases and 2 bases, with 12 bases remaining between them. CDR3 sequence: CASSDRGTITDTQYF. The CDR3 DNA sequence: TGTGCCAGCAGTGACAGGGGAACTATCACAGATACGCAGTATTTT.

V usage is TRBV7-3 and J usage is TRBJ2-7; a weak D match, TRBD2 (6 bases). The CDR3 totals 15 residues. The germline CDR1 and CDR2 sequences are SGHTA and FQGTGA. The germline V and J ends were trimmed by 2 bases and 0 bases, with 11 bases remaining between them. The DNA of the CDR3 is TGTGCCAGCAGCTTACGTCGGGGGAGCTCCTACGAGCAGTACTTC. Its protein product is CASSLRRGSSYEQYF.

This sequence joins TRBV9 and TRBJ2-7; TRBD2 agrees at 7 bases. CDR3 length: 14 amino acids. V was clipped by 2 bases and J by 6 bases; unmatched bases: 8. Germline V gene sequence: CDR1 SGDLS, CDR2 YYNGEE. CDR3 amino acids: CASSVADERGEQYF. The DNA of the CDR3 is TGTGCCAGCAGCGTTGCGGACGAGCGGGGCGAGCAGTACTTC.

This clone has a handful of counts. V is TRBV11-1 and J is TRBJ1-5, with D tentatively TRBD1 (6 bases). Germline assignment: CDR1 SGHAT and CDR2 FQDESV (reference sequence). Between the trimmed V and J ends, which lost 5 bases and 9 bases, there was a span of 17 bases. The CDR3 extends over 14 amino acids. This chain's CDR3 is CASSPDSDIGPQHF. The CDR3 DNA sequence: TGTGCCAGCAGCCCGGACAGTGATATCGGGCCCCAGCATTTT.

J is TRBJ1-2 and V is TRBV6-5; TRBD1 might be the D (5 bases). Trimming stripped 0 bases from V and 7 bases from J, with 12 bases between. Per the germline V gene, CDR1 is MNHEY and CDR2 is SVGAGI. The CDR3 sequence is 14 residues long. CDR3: CASSYSNPGSGYTF. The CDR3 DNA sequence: TGTGCCAGCAGTTACTCGAACCCAGGGTCTGGCTACACCTTC.